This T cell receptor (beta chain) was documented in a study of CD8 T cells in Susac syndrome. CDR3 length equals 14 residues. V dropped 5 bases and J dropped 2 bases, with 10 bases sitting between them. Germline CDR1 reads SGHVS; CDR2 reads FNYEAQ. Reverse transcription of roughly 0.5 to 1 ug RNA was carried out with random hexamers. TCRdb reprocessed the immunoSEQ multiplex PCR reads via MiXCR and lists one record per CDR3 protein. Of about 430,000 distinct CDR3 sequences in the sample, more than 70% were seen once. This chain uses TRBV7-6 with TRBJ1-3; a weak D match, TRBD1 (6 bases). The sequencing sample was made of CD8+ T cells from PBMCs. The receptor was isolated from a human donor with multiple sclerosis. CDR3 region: CASSQQGTGNTIYF. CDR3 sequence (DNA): TGTGCCAGCAGCCAACAGGGTACTGGAAACACCATATATTTT.